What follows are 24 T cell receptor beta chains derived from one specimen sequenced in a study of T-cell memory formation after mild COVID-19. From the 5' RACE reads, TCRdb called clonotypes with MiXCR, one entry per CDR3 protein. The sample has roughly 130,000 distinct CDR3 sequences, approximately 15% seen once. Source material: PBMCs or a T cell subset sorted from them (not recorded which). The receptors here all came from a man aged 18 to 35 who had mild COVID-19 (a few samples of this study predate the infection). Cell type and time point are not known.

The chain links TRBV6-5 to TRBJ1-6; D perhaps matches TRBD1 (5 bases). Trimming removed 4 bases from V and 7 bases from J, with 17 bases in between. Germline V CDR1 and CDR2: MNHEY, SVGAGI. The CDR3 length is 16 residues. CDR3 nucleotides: TGTGCCAGCAGTTTCCGATGGGGGGGGGAAAATTCACCCCTCCACTTT. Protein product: CASSFRWGGENSPLHF.

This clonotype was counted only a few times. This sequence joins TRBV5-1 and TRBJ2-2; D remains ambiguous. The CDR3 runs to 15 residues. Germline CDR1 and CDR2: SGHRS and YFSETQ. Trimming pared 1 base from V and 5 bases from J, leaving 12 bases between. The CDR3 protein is CASSLFSTVTGELFF. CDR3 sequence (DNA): TGCGCCAGCAGCTTGTTTAGTACAGTAACCGGGGAGCTGTTTTTT.

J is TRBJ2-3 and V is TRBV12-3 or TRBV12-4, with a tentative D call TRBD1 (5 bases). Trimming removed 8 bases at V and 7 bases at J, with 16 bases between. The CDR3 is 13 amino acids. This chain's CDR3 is CASGVRVANTQYF. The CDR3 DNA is TGTGCCAGCGGGGTCAGGGTGGCCAATACGCAGTATTTT.

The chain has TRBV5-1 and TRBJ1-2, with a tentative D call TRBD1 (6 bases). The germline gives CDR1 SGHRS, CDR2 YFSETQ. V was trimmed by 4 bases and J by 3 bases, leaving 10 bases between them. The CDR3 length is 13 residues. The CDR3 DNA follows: TGCGCCAGCAGCCTAGGACAGTACTATGGCTACACCTTC. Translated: CASSLGQYYGYTF.

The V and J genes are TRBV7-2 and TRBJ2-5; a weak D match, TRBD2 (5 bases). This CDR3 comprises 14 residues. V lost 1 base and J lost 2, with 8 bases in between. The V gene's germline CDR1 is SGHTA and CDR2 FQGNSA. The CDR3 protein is CASSLGSGQETQYF. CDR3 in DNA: TGTGCCAGCAGCTTAGGGAGCGGTCAAGAGACCCAGTACTTC.

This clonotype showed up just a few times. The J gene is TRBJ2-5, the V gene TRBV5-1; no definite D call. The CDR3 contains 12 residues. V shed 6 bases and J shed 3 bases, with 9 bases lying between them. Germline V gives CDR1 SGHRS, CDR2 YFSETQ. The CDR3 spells CASTMDEETQYF. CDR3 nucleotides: TGCGCCAGCACCATGGACGAAGAGACCCAGTACTTC.

The DNA of the CDR3 is TGTGCCAGCAGCTCCCCTTGGGGCCCACCCTACGAGCAGTACTTC. Translating gives CASSSPWGPPYEQYF. The rearrangement links TRBV7-9 to TRBJ2-7; D is possibly TRBD1 (5 bases). The CDR3 is made up of 15 amino acids. CDR1 and CDR2 from the germline V gene are SEHNR and FQNEAQ (reference sequence). The V gene lost 4 bases and the J gene lost 2 bases, with 15 bases spanning the gap.

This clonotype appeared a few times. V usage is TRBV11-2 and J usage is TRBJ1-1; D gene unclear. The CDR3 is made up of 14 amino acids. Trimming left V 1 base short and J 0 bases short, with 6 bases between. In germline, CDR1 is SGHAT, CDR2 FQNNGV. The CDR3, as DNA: TGTGCCAGCAGCTTAGGGCGAATGAACACTGAAGCTTTCTTT. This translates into CASSLGRMNTEAFF.

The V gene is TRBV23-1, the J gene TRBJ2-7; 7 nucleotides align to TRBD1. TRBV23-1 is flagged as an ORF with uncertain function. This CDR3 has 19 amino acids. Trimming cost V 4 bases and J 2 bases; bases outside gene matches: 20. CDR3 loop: CASSLRGQQIKISTYEQYV. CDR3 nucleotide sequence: TGCGCCAGCAGTCTGAGGGGACAGCAAATTAAGATATCAACCTACGAGCAGTACGTC.

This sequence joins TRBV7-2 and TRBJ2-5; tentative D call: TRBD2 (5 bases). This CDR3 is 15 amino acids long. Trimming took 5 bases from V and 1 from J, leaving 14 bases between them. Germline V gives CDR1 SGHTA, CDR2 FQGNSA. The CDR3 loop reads CASSPWHSGQETQYF. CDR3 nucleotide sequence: TGTGCCAGCAGCCCATGGCACAGCGGCCAAGAGACCCAGTACTTC.

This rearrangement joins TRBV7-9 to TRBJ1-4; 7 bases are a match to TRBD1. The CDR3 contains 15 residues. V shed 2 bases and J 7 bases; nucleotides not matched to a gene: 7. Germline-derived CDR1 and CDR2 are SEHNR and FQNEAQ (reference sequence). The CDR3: CASSLWDSIGEKLFF. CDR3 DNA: TGTGCCAGCAGCTTATGGGACAGCATCGGTGAAAAACTGTTTTTT. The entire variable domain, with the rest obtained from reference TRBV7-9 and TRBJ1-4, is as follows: DTGVSQNPRHKITKRGQNVTFRCDPISEHNRLYWYRQTLGQGPEFLTYFQNEAQLEKSRLLSDRFSAERPKGSFSTLEIQRTEQGDSAMYLCASSLWDSIGEKLFFGSGTQLSVL.

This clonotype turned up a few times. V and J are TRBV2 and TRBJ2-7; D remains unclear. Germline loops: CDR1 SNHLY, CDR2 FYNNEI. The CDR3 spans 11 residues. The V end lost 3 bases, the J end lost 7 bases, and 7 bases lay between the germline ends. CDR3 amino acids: CASSEGWEQYF. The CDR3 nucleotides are TGTGCCAGCAGTGAGGGATGGGAGCAGTACTTC.

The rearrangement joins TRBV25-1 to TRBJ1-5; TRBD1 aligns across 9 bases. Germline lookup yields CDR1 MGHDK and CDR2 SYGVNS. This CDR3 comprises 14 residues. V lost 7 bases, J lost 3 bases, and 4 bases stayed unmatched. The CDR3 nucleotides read TGTGCCAGCACGGGGACAGGGTTCAATCAGCCCCAGCATTTT. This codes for CASTGTGFNQPQHF. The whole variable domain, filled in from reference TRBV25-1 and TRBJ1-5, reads EADIYQTPRYLVIGTGKKITLECSQTMGHDKMYWYQQDPGMELHLIHYSYGVNSTEKGDLSSESTVSRIRTEHFPLTLESARPSHTSQYLCASTGTGFNQPQHFGDGTRLSIL.

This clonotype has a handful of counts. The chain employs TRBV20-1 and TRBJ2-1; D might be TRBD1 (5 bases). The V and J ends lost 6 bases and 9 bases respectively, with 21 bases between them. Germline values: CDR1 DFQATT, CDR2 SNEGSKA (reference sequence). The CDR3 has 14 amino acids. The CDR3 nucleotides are TGCAGTGCCATACGCGCGAAGGGGCAGGGTGAGCAGTTCTTC. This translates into CSAIRAKGQGEQFF.

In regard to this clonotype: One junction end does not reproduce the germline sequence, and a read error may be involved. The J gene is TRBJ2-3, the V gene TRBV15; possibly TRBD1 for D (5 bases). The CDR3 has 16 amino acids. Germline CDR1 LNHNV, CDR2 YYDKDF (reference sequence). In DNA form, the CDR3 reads TGTGCCACCAGCCGAGAGGCGTCGGCAGGGACAGATACGCAGTATTTT. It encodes CATSREASAGTDTQYF.

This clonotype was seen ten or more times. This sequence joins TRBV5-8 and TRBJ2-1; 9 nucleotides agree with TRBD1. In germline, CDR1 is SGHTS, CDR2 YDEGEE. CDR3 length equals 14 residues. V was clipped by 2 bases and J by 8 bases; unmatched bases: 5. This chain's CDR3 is CASSFGQGFDEQFF. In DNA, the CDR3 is TGTGCCAGCAGCTTTGGACAGGGGTTTGATGAGCAGTTCTTC. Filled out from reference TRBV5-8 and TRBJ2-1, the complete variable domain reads EAGVTQSPTHLIKTRGQQATLRCSPISGHTSVYWYQQALGLGLQFLLWYDEGEERNRGNFPPRFSGRQFPNYSSELNVNALELEDSALYLCASSFGQGFDEQFFGPGTRLTVL.

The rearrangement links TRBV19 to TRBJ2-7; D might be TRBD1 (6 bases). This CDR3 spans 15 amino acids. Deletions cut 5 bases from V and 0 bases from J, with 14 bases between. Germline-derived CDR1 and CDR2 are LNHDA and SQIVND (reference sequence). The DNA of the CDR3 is TGTGCCAGTAGTGTATTAACAGGGAACTCCTACGAGCAGTACTTC. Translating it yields CASSVLTGNSYEQYF.

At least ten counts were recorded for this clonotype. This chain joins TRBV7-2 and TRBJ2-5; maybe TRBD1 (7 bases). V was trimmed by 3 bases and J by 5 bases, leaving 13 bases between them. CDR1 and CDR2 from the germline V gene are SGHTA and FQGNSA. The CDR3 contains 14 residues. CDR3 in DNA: TGTGCCAGCAGCTTTAGCCCAGGGGGGGAGACCCAGTACTTC. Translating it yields CASSFSPGGETQYF.

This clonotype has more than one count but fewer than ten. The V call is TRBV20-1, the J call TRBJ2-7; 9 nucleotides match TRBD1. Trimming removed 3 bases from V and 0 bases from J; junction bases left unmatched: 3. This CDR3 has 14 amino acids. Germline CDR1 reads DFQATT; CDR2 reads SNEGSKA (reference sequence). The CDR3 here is CSASGQGRSYEQYF. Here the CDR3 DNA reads TGCAGTGCTAGTGGACAGGGGCGCTCCTACGAGCAGTACTTC.

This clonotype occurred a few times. The CDR3 here is CASSFQRDSYNEQFF. CDR3 bases: TGTGCCAGCAGTTTTCAACGGGACAGCTACAATGAGCAGTTCTTC. V is TRBV27 and J is TRBJ2-1; 7 bases align to TRBD1. With V trimmed by 3 bases and J by 3 bases, 5 bases remained unmatched. The CDR3 sequence is 15 residues long. CDR1 is MNHEY, CDR2 SMNVEV, per germline (reference sequence).

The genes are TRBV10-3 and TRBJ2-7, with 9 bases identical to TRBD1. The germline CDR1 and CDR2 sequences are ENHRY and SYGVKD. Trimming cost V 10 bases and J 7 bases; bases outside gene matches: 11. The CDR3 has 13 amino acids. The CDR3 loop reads CASQQGAKGEQYF. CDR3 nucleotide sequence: TGTGCCAGCCAACAGGGGGCGAAGGGGGAGCAGTACTTC.

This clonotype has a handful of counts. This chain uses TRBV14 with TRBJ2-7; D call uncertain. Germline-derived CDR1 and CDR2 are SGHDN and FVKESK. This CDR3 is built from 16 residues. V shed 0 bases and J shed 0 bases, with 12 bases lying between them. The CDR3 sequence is CASSQDISFGSYEQYF. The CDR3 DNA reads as TGTGCCAGCAGCCAAGACATCTCATTCGGCTCCTACGAGCAGTACTTC.

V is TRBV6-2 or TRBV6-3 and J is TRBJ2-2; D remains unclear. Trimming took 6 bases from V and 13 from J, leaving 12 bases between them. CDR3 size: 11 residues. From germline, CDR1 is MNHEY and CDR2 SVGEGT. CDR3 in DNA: TGTGCCAGCAGCACGAACAACGGGCTGTTTTTT. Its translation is CASSTNNGLFF.

The CDR3 DNA sequence: TGTGCCAGCAGCGTTGGGGGACGCCTCGAAGGCACTGAAGCTTTCTTT. It encodes CASSVGGRLEGTEAFF. The chain recombines TRBV9 with TRBJ1-1; tentative D call: TRBD1 (5 bases). The CDR3 length is 16 residues. V was clipped by 2 bases and J by 4 bases, with 18 bases between them. Germline values: CDR1 SGDLS, CDR2 YYNGEE. Full variable domain (outside the CDR3, taken from reference TRBV9 and TRBJ1-1): DSGVTQTPKHLITATGQRVTLRCSPRSGDLSVYWYQQSLDQGLQFLIQYYNGEERAKGNILERFSAQQFPDLHSELNLSSLELGDSALYFCASSVGGRLEGTEAFFGQGTRLTVV.